This T cell receptor beta chain was recorded in a study of cytomegalovirus exposure and HLA in healthy donors. Both 60 Vbeta primers and 13 Jbeta primers went into the PCR. Assay: immunoSEQ multiplex PCR; the TCRdb copy retains only in-frame clones and omits some. Among about 43,000 clones, around two thirds were seen once, and the ten largest hold roughly 8.9%. CDR1 and CDR2 from the germline V gene are LNHDA and SQIVND (reference sequence). The CDR3 is made up of 16 amino acids. Trimming cost V 7 bases and J 1 base; bases outside gene matches: 8. The specimen sequenced was PBMCs. The sequence was collected from a human donor in good health. The chain couples TRBV19 to TRBJ1-2; 11 nucleotides line up with TRBD1. The CDR3 spells CASMSDGTGGNYGYTF. Written as DNA, the CDR3 is TGTGCCAGTATGAGTGATGGGACAGGGGGTAACTATGGCTACACCTTC.